This passage covers 18 T cell receptor beta chains from one sample sequenced in a study of cytomegalovirus exposure and HLA in healthy donors. PCR used 60 Vbeta primers and 13 Jbeta primers. Sequencing was performed with immunoSEQ multiplex PCR; in TCRdb, only in-frame clones are kept and a portion is missing. The repertoire table contains more than 40,000 clones. Sample: PBMCs. Receptors were obtained from a woman aged 40 to 50 in good health and CMV-seronegative.

The chain joins TRBV4-3 to TRBJ2-3; D might be TRBD2 (7 bases). V shed 3 bases and J shed 6 bases, with 16 bases lying between them. CDR3 length: 15 amino acids. The germline CDR1 and CDR2 sequences are LGHNA and YSLEER. DNA of the CDR3: TGCGCCAGCAGCCAGGTGGGGGGGCCATATGATACGCAGTATTTT. Its translation: CASSQVGGPYDTQYF.

The V and J genes are TRBV19 and TRBJ1-2; 7 bases are shared with TRBD1. The CDR3 spans 13 residues. The J segment lost 5 bases and the V segment lost 3 bases, leaving 3 bases of the junction unmatched. The germline gives CDR1 LNHDA, CDR2 SQIVND (reference sequence). CDR3 residues: CASSMWDSYGYTF. The CDR3 bases are TGTGCCAGTAGTATGTGGGACAGTTATGGCTACACCTTC.

The chain uses TRBV5-1 and TRBJ1-2, with 12 bases matching TRBD1. Germline V gene lookup returns CDR1 SGHRS and CDR2 YFSETQ. Trimming removed 4 bases from V and 1 base from J; junction bases left unmatched: 5. This CDR3 is built from 16 residues. CDR3 residues: CASSRGTGGVNYGYTF. CDR3 DNA sequence: TGCGCCAGCAGCCGCGGGACAGGGGGCGTTAACTATGGCTACACCTTC.

This rearrangement joins TRBV20-1 to TRBJ2-7, with a weak D call TRBD1 (5 bases). Trimming took off 0 bases at V and 6 bases at J, with 6 bases between the two ends. CDR3 size: 11 residues. Looked up from germline, CDR1 is DFQATT and CDR2 is SNEGSKA (reference sequence). The CDR3 spells CSAREQVEQYF. For the CDR3, the DNA is TGCAGTGCTAGAGAACAGGTCGAGCAGTACTTC.

The rearrangement joins TRBV6-4 to TRBJ2-7; unclear D gene. With 3 bases removed from V and 2 bases from J, the gap between germline ends came to 14 bases. CDR1 and CDR2 (germline): MRHNA, SNTAGT. The CDR3 covers 15 residues. In DNA, the CDR3 is TGTGCCAGCAGTGAAATCACAGCTCCTACCTACGAGCAGTACTTC. Residues: CASSEITAPTYEQYF.

This chain joins TRBV10-3 and TRBJ2-2; the D gene is possibly TRBD1 (5 bases). CDR1 is ENHRY and CDR2 is SYGVKD in the germline V gene. Trimming shortened V by 3 bases and J by 4 bases, and 9 bases separated the two germline ends. This CDR3 contains 14 residues. CDR3 in amino acids: CAISEKGSTGELFF. CDR3 nucleotide sequence: TGTGCCATCAGTGAAAAGGGGTCCACCGGGGAGCTGTTTTTT.

This chain links TRBV10-3 with TRBJ2-3; 10 nucleotides agree with TRBD2. J gave up 2 bases and V 5 bases, and 4 bases lay outside the gene matches. The CDR3 spans 15 residues. Germline V gene sequence: CDR1 ENHRY, CDR2 SYGVKD. CDR3 DNA sequence: TGTGCCATCAGTCTAGCGGGAGCGTCCACAGATACGCAGTATTTT. This translates into CAISLAGASTDTQYF.

The rearrangement links TRBV27 to TRBJ1-5; D remains ambiguous. The germline V gene has CDR1 MNHEY and CDR2 SMNVEV (reference sequence). The V end lost 6 bases, the J end lost 6 bases, and 9 bases lay between the germline ends. CDR3 length equals 12 residues. The CDR3 loop reads CASSWCSQPQHF. The DNA of the CDR3 is TGTGCCAGCAGCTGGTGCAGTCAGCCCCAGCATTTT.

The chain uses TRBV6-5 and TRBJ2-1, with 9 bases identical to TRBD2. The V segment lost 2 bases and the J segment 7 bases; nucleotides outside the gene matches: 6. CDR3 length equals 15 residues. Germline CDR1 MNHEY, CDR2 SVGAGI. CDR3 amino acids: CASSYQRGVGNEQFF. The DNA of the CDR3 is TGTGCCAGCAGTTACCAGCGGGGGGTAGGGAATGAGCAGTTCTTC.

The chain is built from TRBV2 and TRBJ1-3, with a weak D call TRBD1 (5 bases). The CDR3 extends over 14 amino acids. Trimming shortened V by 6 bases and J by 2 bases, and 11 bases separated the two germline ends. Per the germline V gene, CDR1 is SNHLY and CDR2 is FYNNEI. This CDR3 reads CASSQSDTGNTIYF. Written as DNA, the CDR3 is TGTGCCAGCAGCCAATCGGACACTGGAAACACCATATATTTT.

This rearrangement joins TRBV19 to TRBJ2-1, with 7 bases fitting TRBD2. The CDR3 has 14 residues. The V and J ends lost 6 bases and 0 bases, in that order; junction bases with no gene match: 2. Germline V gives CDR1 LNHDA, CDR2 SQIVND (reference sequence). Written as DNA, the CDR3 is TGTGCCAGTAGACGCGGGAGCTCCTACAATGAGCAGTTCTTC. This translates into CASRRGSSYNEQFF.

The V call is TRBV19, the J call TRBJ1-3; 7 positions agree with TRBD1. J was trimmed by 0 bases and V by 5 bases; bases with no gene match: 4. CDR3 length: 15 amino acids. Per germline, CDR1 LNHDA and CDR2 SQIVND (reference sequence). The CDR3 nucleotides read TGTGCCAGTAGTGGAGGGGGCCTCTCTGGAAACACCATATATTTT. Translating it yields CASSGGGLSGNTIYF.

V usage is TRBV27 and J usage is TRBJ1-1, with D unclear. The ends were cut back, 2 bases at V and 2 bases at J, with 9 bases in the middle. The CDR3 is 14 amino acids. Germline V lookup: CDR1 MNHEY, CDR2 SMNVEV (reference sequence). The CDR3 reads CASSLRRTNTEAFF. The CDR3 DNA is TGTGCCAGCAGTTTACGCCGAACTAACACTGAAGCTTTCTTT.

The J gene is TRBJ1-1, the V gene TRBV9, with TRBD1 matching over 7 bases. CDR1 is SGDLS, CDR2 YYNGEE, per germline. V lost 6 bases to trimming and J lost 3 bases; unmatched junction nucleotides: 5. This CDR3 is 13 amino acids long. The CDR3 here is CASNEQGYTEAFF. CDR3 in DNA: TGTGCCAGCAACGAACAGGGGTACACTGAAGCTTTCTTT.

CDR3 protein: CASSPWTGVDQPQHF. The CDR3 nucleotides read TGTGCCAGCAGCCCCTGGACAGGGGTTGATCAGCCCCAGCATTTT. The V and J genes are TRBV7-2 and TRBJ1-5, with 9 bases lining up with TRBD1. The CDR3 totals 15 residues. The germline V gene has CDR1 SGHTA and CDR2 FQGNSA. V shed 5 bases and J 5 bases; nucleotides not matched to a gene: 7.

V usage is TRBV4-2 and J usage is TRBJ2-1; 8 bases align to TRBD1. Per the germline V gene, CDR1 is LGHNA and CDR2 is YNFKEQ. The V segment lost 8 bases and the J segment 1 base; nucleotides outside the gene matches: 7. This CDR3 comprises 15 residues. CDR3 nucleotide sequence: TGTGCCAGCGGAATCGACAGGGGTTCCTACAATGAGCAGTTCTTC. Protein: CASGIDRGSYNEQFF.

V gene TRBV21-1 combines with J gene TRBJ2-7; the DNA was not compared with TRBD1, the D call given in the table. TRBV21-1 is recorded as a pseudogene. This CDR3 has 14 residues. CDR3 amino acids: CASSIGQSFYEQYF. DNA of the CDR3: TGTGCCAGCAGCATCGGACAGTCCTTCTACGAGCAGTACTTC.

The chain uses TRBV19 and TRBJ2-3; 10 bases align to TRBD1. Trimming cost V 4 bases and J 3 bases; bases outside gene matches: 1. The germline CDR1 and CDR2 sequences are LNHDA and SQIVND (reference sequence). This CDR3 comprises 14 residues. CDR3: CASSRTGGTDTQYF. CDR3 DNA: TGTGCCAGTAGTAGGACAGGGGGGACAGATACGCAGTATTTT.